The entry below describes one TCR beta chain. Per the original data handling: For nucleated cells, counts were estimated from reference gene primer amplification. Clones were sequenced by immunoSEQ multiplex PCR, and TCRdb holds only the in-frame ones, with some missing. The V and J calls and the clone size are those of that table, but D and trimming were determined from the DNA. The table has around 160,000 clones, 85% to 90% seen once; the top ten hold over 2%. This sample is drawn from a study of blood T cell repertoires in COVID-19. Study as a whole: COVID-19 samples collected from the United States, Italy and Spain covered acute and convalescent phases. Sources were T cells, B-cell-depleted T cells, or PBMCs; the material itself was cDNA or gDNA.

Per germline, CDR1 KGHSH and CDR2 LQKENI. V was cut by 6 bases and J by 5 bases, with 11 bases left in between. CDR3 size: 13 residues. Sequencing was carried out using peripheral blood. The V gene is TRBV18, the J gene TRBJ1-5; maybe TRBD1 (5 bases). The sequence was obtained from a human donor in a cohort sampled during active COVID-19. This CDR3 reads CASSPTAYQPQHF. CDR3 sequence (DNA): TGTGCCAGCTCCCCGACAGCATATCAGCCCCAGCATTTT.